One sample yielded the 23 T cell receptor beta chains listed below, sequenced in a study of response to subunit inactivated influenza vaccine. TCRdb processed the RT-PCR reads anew with MiXCR; each CDR3 protein has one entry. Among around 750,000 distinct CDR3 sequences, roughly 20% were seen once, and the ten largest hold approximately 10%. This material consisted of PBMCs from blood, taken more than 4 days after vaccination. The receptors here all came from a man in his forties or fifties who received an inactivated influenza vaccine.

The chain recombines TRBV12-3 or TRBV12-4 with TRBJ1-5; D is ambiguous. Trimming removed 1 base from V and 11 bases from J, with 15 bases in between. The CDR3 is 14 residues long. The CDR3: CASSLGQAGSSQHF. CDR3 sequence (DNA): TGTGCCAGCAGTTTAGGCCAGGCCGGGAGTTCCCAGCATTTT.

V is TRBV29-1 and J is TRBJ2-3; 11 bases are shared with TRBD2. The length of the CDR3 is 15 residues. V lost 6 bases and J lost 6; bases outside the gene matches: 11. The V gene's germline CDR1 is SQVTM and CDR2 ANQGSEA. The CDR3 coding sequence is TGCAGCGTGGGGGGTAGCGGGAGGGCCGGTGATACGCAGTATTTT. Amino acids: CSVGGSGRAGDTQYF.

The chain carries TRBV7-2 and TRBJ2-2; unclear D gene. The CDR3 runs to 15 residues. The V end was cut by 6 bases, the J end by 1 base, with 12 bases between. Germline CDR1 reads SGHTA; CDR2 reads FQGNSA. The CDR3 coding sequence is TGTGCCAGCAGTCGACTGGCTCTGAACACCGGGGAGCTGTTTTTT. Its translation is CASSRLALNTGELFF.

V is TRBV12-3 or TRBV12-4 and J is TRBJ2-1; 12 nucleotides agree with TRBD2. The CDR3 extends over 17 amino acids. Trimming cost V 5 bases and J 3 bases; bases outside gene matches: 8. This chain's CDR3 is CASSPSGRGPGYNEQFF. The CDR3 DNA is TGTGCCAGCAGTCCTAGCGGGAGGGGACCCGGCTACAATGAGCAGTTCTTC.

The chain is built from TRBV20-1 and TRBJ1-1; 11 nucleotides match TRBD1. The CDR3 totals 14 residues. The V gene's germline CDR1 is DFQATT and CDR2 SNEGSKA (reference sequence). V lost 4 bases, J lost 6 bases, and 7 bases stayed unmatched. The CDR3 here is CSANSGQGVPEAFF. The DNA for the CDR3 is TGCAGTGCTAACTCGGGACAGGGGGTCCCTGAAGCTTTCTTT.

The genes are TRBV5-6 and TRBJ1-3; D is undetermined. The germline V gene encodes CDR1 SGHDT and CDR2 YYEEEE. With 4 bases removed from V and 3 bases from J, the gap between germline ends came to 11 bases. This CDR3 is built from 14 residues. CDR3 in amino acids: CASSEMGGGNTIYF. CDR3 DNA sequence: TGTGCCAGCAGCGAAATGGGCGGTGGAAACACCATATATTTT.

The sample holds a few counts of this clonotype. The chain links TRBV12-3 or TRBV12-4 to TRBJ2-7; D is perhaps TRBD2 (7 bases). V was shortened by 5 bases and J by 6 bases, with 20 bases between the two germline ends. This CDR3 comprises 15 residues. The CDR3 DNA reads as TGTGCCAGCAGTCAGGGGCGAGGCGGGAGCTCCGAGCAGTACTTC. It encodes CASSQGRGGSSEQYF.

About this clonotype: The CDR3 end shows no conserved phenylalanine or tryptophan, and so a read error is likely. The chain combines TRBV12-3 or TRBV12-4 with TRBJ2-7, with D perhaps matching TRBD1 (6 bases). The CDR3 has 13 residues. V was pared by 6 bases and J by 8 bases, with 17 bases between. CDR3 DNA: TGTGCCAGCAGCCGTGGGCCAGGGGAAAAGCAGTACATC. This translates into CASSRGPGEKQYI.

This chain joins TRBV28 and TRBJ1-2, with D hard to call. Germline-derived CDR1 and CDR2 are MDHEN and SYDVKM. Trimming removed 11 bases from V and 3 bases from J, with 16 bases in between. The CDR3 is 13 amino acids. CDR3 region: CAWGSEPYYGYTF. Written as DNA, the CDR3 is TGTGCCTGGGGTTCGGAGCCGTACTATGGCTACACCTTC.

The rearrangement uses TRBV25-1 and TRBJ2-3; D possibly corresponds to TRBD1 (5 bases). Looked up from germline, CDR1 is MGHDK and CDR2 is SYGVNS. The germline V and J ends were trimmed by 8 bases and 6 bases, with 15 bases remaining between them. The CDR3 extends over 13 amino acids. CDR3 protein: CASGSLTVDTQYF. CDR3 DNA: TGTGCCAGCGGATCATTGACAGTTGATACGCAGTATTTT.

The table lists this clonotype with a few counts. This rearrangement joins TRBV30 to TRBJ2-1, with D possibly being TRBD2 (7 bases). V lost 3 bases and J lost 10, with 22 bases in between. Germline values: CDR1 GTSNPN, CDR2 SVGIG (reference sequence). The CDR3 sequence is 15 residues long. The CDR3 DNA reads TGTGCCTGGAGCTCCCACACCCGGGGGGCAGGGGAGCAGTTCTTC. Its protein is CAWSSHTRGAGEQFF.

This rearrangement joins TRBV3-1 to TRBJ2-3, with a weak D call TRBD2 (5 bases). CDR3 size: 13 residues. The V gene lost 1 base and the J gene lost 3 bases, with 5 bases spanning the gap. Looked up from germline, CDR1 is LGHDT and CDR2 is YNNKEL (reference sequence). The CDR3 sequence: CASSQAGTDTQYF. As DNA, the CDR3 is TGTGCCAGCAGCCAAGCGGGGACAGATACGCAGTATTTT.

V and J are TRBV20-1 and TRBJ2-3; D tentatively reads TRBD1 or TRBD2 (6 bases each). The CDR3 totals 15 residues. Germline V lookup: CDR1 DFQATT, CDR2 SNEGSKA (reference sequence). The germline V and J ends were trimmed by 6 bases and 2 bases, with 18 bases remaining between them. DNA of the CDR3: TGCAGTGCCTCTAAGGGGGGACGGCACACAGATACGCAGTATTTT. Its protein is CSASKGGRHTDTQYF.

A note on this clonotype: A much larger clone differs by one base, so this may be a read error. V gene TRBV5-5 combines with J gene TRBJ2-1; possibly TRBD2 for D (6 bases). The germline V and J ends were trimmed by 4 bases and 2 bases, with 13 bases remaining between them. CDR1 SGHKS and CDR2 YYEKEE come from the germline V gene (reference sequence). The CDR3 contains 15 residues. This chain's CDR3 is CASSPGTPTYNEQFF. Here the CDR3 DNA reads TGTGCCAGCAGCCCTGGGACTCCGACCTACAATGAGCAGTTCTTC.

The chain employs TRBV4-1 and TRBJ1-4; D gene unclear. This CDR3 has 16 residues. Germline CDR1 reads MGHRA; CDR2 reads YSYEKL. V shed 1 base and J shed 7 bases, with 16 bases lying between them. The DNA of the CDR3 is TGCGCCAGCAGCCAAGTTAGGCAGATGCGGGTTGAAAAACTGTTTTTT. Amino acids: CASSQVRQMRVEKLFF.

The chain carries TRBV12-3 or TRBV12-4 and TRBJ2-5, with D perhaps TRBD1 or TRBD2 (5 bases each). V lost 6 bases and J lost 6, with 14 bases in between. The CDR3 extends over 13 amino acids. CDR3 protein: CASSLPGTKTQYF. The DNA for the CDR3 is TGTGCCAGCAGCTTACCAGGGACGAAGACCCAGTACTTC.

This clonotype was detected a few times. V and J are TRBV28 and TRBJ2-7; 8 bases align to TRBD2. Germline lookup yields CDR1 MDHEN and CDR2 SYDVKM. Trimming took 6 bases from V and 6 from J; bases not matched to a gene: 10. This CDR3 has 14 residues. The CDR3 loop is CASRPSGGGPEQYF. For the CDR3, the DNA is TGTGCCAGCAGGCCGTCGGGGGGGGGACCCGAGCAGTACTTC.

V gene TRBV7-2 combines with J gene TRBJ1-2; D gene ambiguous. V shed 1 base and J shed 8 bases, with 14 bases lying between them. Germline CDR1 and CDR2: SGHTA and FQGNSA. The CDR3 is 14 amino acids. CDR3 in amino acids: CASSLVSPVRGYTF. Here the CDR3 DNA reads TGTGCCAGCAGCTTAGTTAGTCCCGTACGGGGCTACACCTTC.

The CDR3 region is CSARFPSRSDEQFF. CDR3 sequence (DNA): TGCAGTGCCCGTTTCCCCAGCCGCAGCGATGAGCAGTTCTTC. The V and J genes are TRBV20-1 and TRBJ2-1; D not certain. V was clipped by 6 bases and J by 8 bases, with 20 bases between them. From germline, CDR1 is DFQATT and CDR2 SNEGSKA (reference sequence). This CDR3 has 14 residues.

This clonotype was seen a handful of times. V usage is TRBV6-2 or TRBV6-3 and J usage is TRBJ2-1; 10 bases are a match to TRBD1. The CDR3 has 15 amino acids. CDR1 and CDR2 (germline): MNHEY, SVGEGT. J lost 2 bases, V lost 5 bases, and 3 bases had no gene match. The DNA for the CDR3 is TGTGCCAGCAGTGCCGGGACAGGGGCCTACAATGAGCAGTTCTTC. The encoded protein is CASSAGTGAYNEQFF.

This clonotype was observed at least ten times. The chain combines TRBV5-1 with TRBJ2-1, with no clear D. The V gene's germline CDR1 is SGHRS and CDR2 YFSETQ. Trimming shortened V by 6 bases and J by 8 bases, and 15 bases separated the two germline ends. The CDR3 contains 13 residues. The CDR3 region is CASNVNQKDEQFF. In DNA, the CDR3 is TGCGCCAGCAACGTAAACCAGAAGGATGAGCAGTTCTTC.

The V call is TRBV7-9, the J call TRBJ2-5, with D tentatively TRBD2 (7 bases). Germline V gene data show CDR1 as SEHNR and CDR2 as FQNEAQ (reference sequence). The CDR3 length is 13 residues. Trimming stripped 5 bases from V and 7 bases from J, with 14 bases between. Written as DNA, the CDR3 is TGTGCCAGCAGCGACGGGGGGCTGGGGACCCAGTACTTC. It translates to CASSDGGLGTQYF.

This clonotype has a handful of counts. The V call is TRBV4-3, the J call TRBJ2-2; 7 nucleotides line up with TRBD2. There are 16 residues in the CDR3. The V gene's germline CDR1 is LGHNA and CDR2 YSLEER. The ends lost 0 bases at V and 8 bases at J; junction bases unmatched: 9. CDR3 coding DNA: TGCGCCAGCAGCCAAGATTACGGGGGGTTGGAGGGGGAGCTGTTTTTT. Translated: CASSQDYGGLEGELFF.